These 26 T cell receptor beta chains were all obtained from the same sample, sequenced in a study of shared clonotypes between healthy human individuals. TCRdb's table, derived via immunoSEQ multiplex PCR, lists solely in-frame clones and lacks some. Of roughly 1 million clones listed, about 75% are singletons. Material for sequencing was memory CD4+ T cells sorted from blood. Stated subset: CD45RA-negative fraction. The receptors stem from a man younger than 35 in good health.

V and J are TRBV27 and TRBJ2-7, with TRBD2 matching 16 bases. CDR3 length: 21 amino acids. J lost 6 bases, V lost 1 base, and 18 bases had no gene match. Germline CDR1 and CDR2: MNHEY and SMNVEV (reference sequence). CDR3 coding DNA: TGTGCCAGCAGTTTATTTGGGTTCGAGCCCGGGACTAGCGGGAGGGCCGGCGAGCAGTACTTC. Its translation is CASSLFGFEPGTSGRAGEQYF.

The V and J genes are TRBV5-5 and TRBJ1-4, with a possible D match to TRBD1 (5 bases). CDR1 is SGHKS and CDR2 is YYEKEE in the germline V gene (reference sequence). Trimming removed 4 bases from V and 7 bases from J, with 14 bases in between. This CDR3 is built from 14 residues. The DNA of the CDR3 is TGTGCCAGCAGCCTGGGGGTCGGCGGTGAAAAACTGTTTTTT. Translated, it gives CASSLGVGGEKLFF. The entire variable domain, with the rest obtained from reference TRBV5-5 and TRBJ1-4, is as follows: DAGVTQSPTHLIKTRGQQVTLRCSPISGHKSVSWYQQVLGQGPQFIFQYYEKEERGRGNFPDRFSARQFPNYSSELNVNALLLGDSALYLCASSLGVGGEKLFFGSGTQLSVL.

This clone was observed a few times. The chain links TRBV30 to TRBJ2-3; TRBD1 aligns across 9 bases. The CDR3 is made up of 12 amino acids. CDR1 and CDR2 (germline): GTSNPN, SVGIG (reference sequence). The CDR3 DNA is TGTGCTATGGGACAGGGAAGTTTTAGGCAGTATTTT. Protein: CAMGQGSFRQYF.

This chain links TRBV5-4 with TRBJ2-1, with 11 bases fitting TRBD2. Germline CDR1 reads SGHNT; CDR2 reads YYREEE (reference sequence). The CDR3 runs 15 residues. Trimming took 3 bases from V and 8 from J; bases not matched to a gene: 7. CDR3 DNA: TGTGCCAGCAGCTCGCGACTAGCGGGAAGCCATGAGCAGTTCTTC. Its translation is CASSSRLAGSHEQFF. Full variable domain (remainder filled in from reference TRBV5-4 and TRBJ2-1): ETGVTQSPTHLIKTRGQQVTLRCSSQSGHNTVSWYQQALGQGPQFIFQYYREEENGRGNFPPRFSGLQFPNYSSELNVNALELDDSALYLCASSSRLAGSHEQFFGPGTRLTVL.

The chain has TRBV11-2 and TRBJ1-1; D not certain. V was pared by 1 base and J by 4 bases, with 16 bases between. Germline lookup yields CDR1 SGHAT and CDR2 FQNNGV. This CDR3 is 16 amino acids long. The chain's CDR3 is CASSLVPRLLATEAFF. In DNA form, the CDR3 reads TGTGCCAGCAGCTTAGTTCCGAGGCTTCTGGCCACTGAAGCTTTCTTT.

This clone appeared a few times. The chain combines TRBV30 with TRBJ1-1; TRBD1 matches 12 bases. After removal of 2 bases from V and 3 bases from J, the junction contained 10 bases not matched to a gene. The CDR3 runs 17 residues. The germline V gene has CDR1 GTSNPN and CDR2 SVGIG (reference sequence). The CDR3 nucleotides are TGTGCCTGGAGTCAACCGGGACAGGGGGCCGGTGACACTGAAGCTTTCTTT. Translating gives CAWSQPGQGAGDTEAFF.

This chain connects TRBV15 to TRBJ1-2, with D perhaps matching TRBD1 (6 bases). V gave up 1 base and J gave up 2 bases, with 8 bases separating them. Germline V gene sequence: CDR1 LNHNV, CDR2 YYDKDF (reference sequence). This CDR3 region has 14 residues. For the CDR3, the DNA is TGTGCCACCAGCAGAGGTGACAGGAACTATGGCTACACCTTC. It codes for CATSRGDRNYGYTF. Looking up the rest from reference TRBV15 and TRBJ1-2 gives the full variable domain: DAMVIQNPRYQVTQFGKPVTLSCSQTLNHNVMYWYQQKSSQAPKLLFHYYDKDFNNEADTPDNFQSRRPNTSFCFLDIRSPGLGDTAMYLCATSRGDRNYGYTFGSGTRLTVV.

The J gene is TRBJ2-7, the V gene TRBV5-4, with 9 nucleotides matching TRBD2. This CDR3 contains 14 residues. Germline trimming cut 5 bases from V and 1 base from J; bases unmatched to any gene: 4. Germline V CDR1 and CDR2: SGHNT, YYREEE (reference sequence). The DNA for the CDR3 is TGTGCCAGCAGTTCTAGCGGGACTTCCTACGAGCAGTACTTC. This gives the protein CASSSSGTSYEQYF.

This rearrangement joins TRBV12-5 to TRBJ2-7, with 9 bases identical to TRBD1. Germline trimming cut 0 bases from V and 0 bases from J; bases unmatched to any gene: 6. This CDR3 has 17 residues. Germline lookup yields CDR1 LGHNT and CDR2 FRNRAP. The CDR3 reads CASGLVLGTGSSYEQYF. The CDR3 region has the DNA TGTGCTAGTGGTTTGGTACTTGGGACAGGGAGCTCCTACGAGCAGTACTTC.

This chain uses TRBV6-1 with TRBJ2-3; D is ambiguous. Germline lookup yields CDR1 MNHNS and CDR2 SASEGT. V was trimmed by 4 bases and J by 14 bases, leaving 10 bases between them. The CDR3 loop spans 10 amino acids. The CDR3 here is CASSGRIPYF. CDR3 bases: TGTGCCAGCAGTGGTAGAATTCCGTATTTT.

The chain's CDR3 is CASSRKAGTGYNEQFF. CDR3 DNA sequence: TGTGCCAGCAGTCGTAAAGCCGGGACAGGGTACAATGAGCAGTTCTTC. The chain is built from TRBV7-2 and TRBJ2-1, with 9 bases aligning to TRBD1. The CDR3 is 16 residues long. Germline assignment: CDR1 SGHTA and CDR2 FQGNSA. Trimming at V came to 6 bases and at J to 4 bases, leaving 10 bases not matched to a gene.

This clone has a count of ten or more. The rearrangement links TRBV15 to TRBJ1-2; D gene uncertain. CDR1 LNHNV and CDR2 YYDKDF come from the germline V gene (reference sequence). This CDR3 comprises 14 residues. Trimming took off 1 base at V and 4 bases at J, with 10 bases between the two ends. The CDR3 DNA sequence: TGTGCCACCAGCAGAGTTGCGGAAAGCTATGGCTACACCTTC. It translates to CATSRVAESYGYTF.

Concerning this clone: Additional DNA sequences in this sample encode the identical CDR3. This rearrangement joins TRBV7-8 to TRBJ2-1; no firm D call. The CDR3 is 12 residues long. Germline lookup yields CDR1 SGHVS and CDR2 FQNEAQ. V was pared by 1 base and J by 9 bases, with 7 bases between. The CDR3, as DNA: TGTGCCAGCAGCTTAGTATTGGGTGAGCAGTTCTTC. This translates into CASSLVLGEQFF.

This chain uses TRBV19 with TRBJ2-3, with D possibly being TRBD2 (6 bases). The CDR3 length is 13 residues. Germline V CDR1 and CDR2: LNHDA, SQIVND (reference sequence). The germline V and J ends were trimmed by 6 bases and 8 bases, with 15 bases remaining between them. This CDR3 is CASSTEEGSTQYF. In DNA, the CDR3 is TGTGCCAGTAGCACCGAGGAGGGCTCTACGCAGTATTTT.

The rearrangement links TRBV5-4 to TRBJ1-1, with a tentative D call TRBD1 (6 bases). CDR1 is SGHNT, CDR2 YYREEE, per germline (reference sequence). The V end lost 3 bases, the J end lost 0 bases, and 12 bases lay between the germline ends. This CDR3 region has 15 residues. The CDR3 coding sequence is TGTGCCAGCAGCTCACAGGGAGGGGTGAACACTGAAGCTTTCTTT. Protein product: CASSSQGGVNTEAFF.

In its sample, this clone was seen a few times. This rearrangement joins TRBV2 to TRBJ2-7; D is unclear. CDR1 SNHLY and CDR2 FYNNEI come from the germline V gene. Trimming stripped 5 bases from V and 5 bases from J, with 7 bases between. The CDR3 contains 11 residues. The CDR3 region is CASSPYDEQYF. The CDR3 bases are TGTGCCAGCAGTCCATATGACGAGCAGTACTTC.

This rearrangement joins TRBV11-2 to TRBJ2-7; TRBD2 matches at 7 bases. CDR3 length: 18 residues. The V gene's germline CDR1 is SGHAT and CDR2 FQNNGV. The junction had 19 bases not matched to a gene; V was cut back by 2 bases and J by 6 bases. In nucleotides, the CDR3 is TGTGCCAGCAGCTTATACGGCCGCGGGCGGGAGCCCCGGAGCGAGCAGTACTTC. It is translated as CASSLYGRGREPRSEQYF.

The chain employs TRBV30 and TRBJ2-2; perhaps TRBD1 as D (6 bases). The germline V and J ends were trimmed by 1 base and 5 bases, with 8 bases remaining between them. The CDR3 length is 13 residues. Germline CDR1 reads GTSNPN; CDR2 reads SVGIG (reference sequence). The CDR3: CAWSARGTGELFF. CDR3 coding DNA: TGTGCCTGGAGTGCCAGGGGTACCGGGGAGCTGTTTTTT.

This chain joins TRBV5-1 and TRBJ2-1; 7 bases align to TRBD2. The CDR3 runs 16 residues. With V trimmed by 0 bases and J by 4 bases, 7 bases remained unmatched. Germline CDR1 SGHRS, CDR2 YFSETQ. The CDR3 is CASSLDGTNVYNEQFF. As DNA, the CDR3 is TGCGCCAGCAGCTTGGATGGGACTAACGTGTACAATGAGCAGTTCTTC. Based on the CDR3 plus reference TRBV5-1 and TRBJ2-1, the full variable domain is KAGVTQTPRYLIKTRGQQVTLSCSPISGHRSVSWYQQTPGQGLQFLFEYFSETQRNKGNFPGRFSGRQFSNSRSEMNVSTLELGDSALYLCASSLDGTNVYNEQFFGPGTRLTVL.

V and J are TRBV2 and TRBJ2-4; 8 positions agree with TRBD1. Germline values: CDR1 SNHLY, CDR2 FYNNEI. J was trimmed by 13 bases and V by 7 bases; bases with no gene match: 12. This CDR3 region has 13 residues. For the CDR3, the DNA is TGTGCCAGCACTATGAGTCGAGGGGACAGGCAGTACTTC. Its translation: CASTMSRGDRQYF.

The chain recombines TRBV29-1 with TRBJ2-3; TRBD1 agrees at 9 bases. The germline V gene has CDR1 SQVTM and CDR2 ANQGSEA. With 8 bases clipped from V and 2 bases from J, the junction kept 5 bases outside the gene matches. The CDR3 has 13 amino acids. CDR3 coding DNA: TGCAGCCTGGGACAGGGCAACACAGATACGCAGTATTTT. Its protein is CSLGQGNTDTQYF.

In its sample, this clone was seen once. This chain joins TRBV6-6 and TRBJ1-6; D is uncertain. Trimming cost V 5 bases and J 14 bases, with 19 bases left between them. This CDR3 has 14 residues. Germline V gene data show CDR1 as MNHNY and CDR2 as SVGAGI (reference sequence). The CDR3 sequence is CASSARNSFQALHF. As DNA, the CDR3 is TGTGCCAGCAGTGCCCGAAACAGCTTTCAGGCCCTCCACTTT.

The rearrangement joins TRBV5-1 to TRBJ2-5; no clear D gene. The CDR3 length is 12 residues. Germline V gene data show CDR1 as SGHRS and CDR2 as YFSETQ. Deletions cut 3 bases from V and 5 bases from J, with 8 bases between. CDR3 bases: TGCGCCAGCAGCTCCAACGCGGAGACCCAGTACTTC. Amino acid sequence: CASSSNAETQYF.

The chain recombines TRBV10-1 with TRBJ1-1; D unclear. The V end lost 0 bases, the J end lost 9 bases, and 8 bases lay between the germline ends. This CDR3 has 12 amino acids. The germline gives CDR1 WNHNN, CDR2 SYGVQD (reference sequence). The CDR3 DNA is TGCGCCAGCAGTGAGTCCCTAACCCAAGCTTTCTTT. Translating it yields CASSESLTQAFF.

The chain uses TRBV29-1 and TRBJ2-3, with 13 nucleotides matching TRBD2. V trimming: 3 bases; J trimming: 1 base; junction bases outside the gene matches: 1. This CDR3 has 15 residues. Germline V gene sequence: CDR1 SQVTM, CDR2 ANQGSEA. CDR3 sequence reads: CSVDGTSGGTDTQYF. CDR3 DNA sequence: TGCAGCGTTGATGGGACTAGCGGGGGCACAGATACGCAGTATTTT.

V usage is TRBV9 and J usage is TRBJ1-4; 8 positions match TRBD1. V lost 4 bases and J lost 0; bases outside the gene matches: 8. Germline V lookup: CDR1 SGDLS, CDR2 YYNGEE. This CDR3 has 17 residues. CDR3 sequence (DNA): TGTGCCAGCAGCACCGGACAGGGCAGGGCAACTAATGAAAAACTGTTTTTT. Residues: CASSTGQGRATNEKLFF.